This is a list of T cell receptor beta chains from one sample in a study of T cells in tuberculosis. Libraries were prepared by immunoSEQ multiplex PCR; TCRdb keeps only in-frame clonotypes and omits some of them. In the table there are about 88,000 clones, roughly 91% of which are singletons. What was sequenced was CD1b-GMM tetramer-negative cells sorted from PBMCs. Every receptor here comes from an adult woman with latent tuberculosis. The CDR3 runs from the conserved cysteine through the conserved F or W. The order of the fields is V gene, clone size, J gene, D gene, CDR3 DNA, CDR3 protein. D genes are given only for firm matches. Rows give clone size only sometimes, using once, few, many, or a class for an expanded clone.

v_gene: TRBV5-1
abundance: NA
j_gene: TRBJ2-7
d_gene: NA
CDR3nt: TGCGCCAGCAGCTTGACGGGATCGGACAGCCGAGGCTACGAGCAGTACTTC
CDR3aa: CASSLTGSDSRGYEQYF

v_gene: TRBV2
abundance: NA
j_gene: TRBJ1-5
d_gene: TRBD1
CDR3nt: TGTGCCAGCAGTGCACGGACAGGGCCAGGTCAGCCCCAGCATTTT
CDR3aa: CASSARTGPGQPQHF

v_gene: TRBV6-1
abundance: NA
j_gene: TRBJ1-1
d_gene: NA
CDR3nt: TGTGCCAGCCGGTCGGAGATTGAAGCTTTCTTT
CDR3aa: CASRSEIEAFF

v_gene: TRBV5-4
abundance: NA
j_gene: TRBJ1-1
d_gene: TRBD1
CDR3nt: TGTGCCAGCAGCTTGGGTGCCGGGACAGGGAACACTGAAGCTTTCTTT
CDR3aa: CASSLGAGTGNTEAFF

v_gene: TRBV5-6
abundance: NA
j_gene: TRBJ2-7
d_gene: NA
CDR3nt: TGTGCCAGCAGCTTGGCAGGGGCCCCCGACTACGAGCAGTACTTC
CDR3aa: CASSLAGAPDYEQYF

v_gene: TRBV25-1
abundance: few
j_gene: TRBJ2-7
d_gene: NA
CDR3nt: TGTGCCAGCAGTTTTTCGGGGTTCTCCTACGAGCAGTACTTC
CDR3aa: CASSFSGFSYEQYF

v_gene: TRBV5-1
abundance: NA
j_gene: TRBJ2-3
d_gene: TRBD2
CDR3nt: TGCGCCAGCAGCTTGAGAAGCGGGGGAGGAGTAGTATCAGATACGCAGTATTTT
CDR3aa: CASSLRSGGGVVSDTQYF

v_gene: TRBV19
abundance: few
j_gene: TRBJ2-6
d_gene: TRBD1
CDR3nt: TGTGCCAGTAGTCTTGGGACAGTAGGGGCCAACGTCCTGACTTTC
CDR3aa: CASSLGTVGANVLTF

v_gene: TRBV12-5
abundance: NA
j_gene: TRBJ1-4
d_gene: TRBD1
CDR3nt: TGTGCTAGTGGTACCAGGACAGGCGATGAAAAACTGTTTTTT
CDR3aa: CASGTRTGDEKLFF

v_gene: TRBV2
abundance: NA
j_gene: TRBJ1-1
d_gene: NA
CDR3nt: TGTGCCAGTAGAGTCGGGAACACTGAAGCTTTCTTT
CDR3aa: CASRVGNTEAFF

v_gene: TRBV6-1
abundance: NA
j_gene: TRBJ2-5
d_gene: TRBD1
CDR3nt: TGTGCCAGCAGTGAAAAAGGGGGCCCCAGGGTGACCCAGTACTTC
CDR3aa: CASSEKGGPRVTQYF

v_gene: TRBV5-1
abundance: NA
j_gene: TRBJ2-1
d_gene: TRBD2
CDR3nt: TGCGCCAGCAGCTCCCGCCCAGGGACTAGCGGGGGGCAAAGCTCCTACAATGAGCAGTTCTTC
CDR3aa: CASSSRPGTSGGQSSYNEQFF

v_gene: TRBV5-1
abundance: NA
j_gene: TRBJ1-4
d_gene: NA
CDR3nt: TGCGCCAGCAGCGTGGACGGGACTAATGAAAAACTGTTTTTT
CDR3aa: CASSVDGTNEKLFF

v_gene: TRBV5-4
abundance: NA
j_gene: TRBJ2-7
d_gene: TRBD1
CDR3nt: TGTGCCAGCAGCTGGAGGCCGGGACAGGGGTTTCGCTCCTACGAGCAGTACTTC
CDR3aa: CASSWRPGQGFRSYEQYF

v_gene: TRBV9
abundance: NA
j_gene: TRBJ1-1
d_gene: TRBD1
CDR3nt: TGTGCCAGCAGCGTAGGGACAGGGGCCCTGAACACTGAAGCTTTCTTT
CDR3aa: CASSVGTGALNTEAFF

v_gene: TRBV19
abundance: NA
j_gene: TRBJ1-2
d_gene: NA
CDR3nt: TGTGCCAGTAGTATAGTCCAGGGTGGTGGCTACACCTTC
CDR3aa: CASSIVQGGGYTF

v_gene: TRBV6-4
abundance: once
j_gene: TRBJ2-1
d_gene: TRBD2
CDR3nt: TGTGCCAGCAGTGCACTAGCGGGGGGCTACAATGAGCAGTTCTTC
CDR3aa: CASSALAGGYNEQFF

v_gene: TRBV10-3
abundance: NA
j_gene: TRBJ2-5
d_gene: TRBD1
CDR3nt: TGTGCCATCATGGGTACAGGGGGGGAGACCCAGTACTTC
CDR3aa: CAIMGTGGETQYF

v_gene: TRBV7-8
abundance: NA
j_gene: TRBJ1-2
d_gene: NA
CDR3nt: TGTGCCAGCAGCCTGGGGACAACTAACTATGGCTACACCTTC
CDR3aa: CASSLGTTNYGYTF

v_gene: TRBV6-5
abundance: once
j_gene: TRBJ2-2
d_gene: NA
CDR3nt: TGTGCCAGCAGTAAGCAACTAGCCGGGGAGCTGTTTTTT
CDR3aa: CASSKQLAGELFF

v_gene: TRBV30
abundance: NA
j_gene: TRBJ1-4
d_gene: NA
CDR3nt: TGTGCCTGGAGTGTAAACCAGAATGAAAAACTGTTTTTT
CDR3aa: CAWSVNQNEKLFF

v_gene: TRBV4-3
abundance: NA
j_gene: TRBJ2-3
d_gene: NA
CDR3nt: TGCGCCAGCAGCCAGGACGCGACAGGAAGGAGGGATACGCAGTATTTT
CDR3aa: CASSQDATGRRDTQYF

v_gene: TRBV28
abundance: NA
j_gene: TRBJ1-6
d_gene: NA
CDR3nt: TGTGCCAGCAGTTTGCTGGGGGGTGATTCACCCCTCCACTTT
CDR3aa: CASSLLGGDSPLHF

v_gene: TRBV30
abundance: NA
j_gene: TRBJ1-5
d_gene: TRBD1
CDR3nt: TGTGCCTGGTCCGACAGGGCCAATCAGCCCCAGCATTTT
CDR3aa: CAWSDRANQPQHF

v_gene: TRBV7-9
abundance: once
j_gene: TRBJ2-7
d_gene: TRBD2
CDR3nt: TGTGCCAGCACCCCGGGGGGGGCGGGGATTCACTACGAGCAGTACTTC
CDR3aa: CASTPGGAGIHYEQYF

v_gene: TRBV7-2
abundance: NA
j_gene: TRBJ2-5
d_gene: TRBD2
CDR3nt: TGTGCCAGCAGCTCCTTCCAAGCGGGGTACCAAGAGACCCAGTACTTC
CDR3aa: CASSSFQAGYQETQYF

v_gene: TRBV5-1
abundance: NA
j_gene: TRBJ2-3
d_gene: TRBD2
CDR3nt: TGCGCCAGCAGCTTAGGAGCGGGGGGAGGACCAGATACGCAGTATTTT
CDR3aa: CASSLGAGGGPDTQYF

v_gene: TRBV28
abundance: NA
j_gene: TRBJ1-5
d_gene: NA
CDR3nt: TGTGCCAGCAGAGTAAGGACAGTAAGCAATCAGCCCCAGCATTTT
CDR3aa: CASRVRTVSNQPQHF

v_gene: TRBV11-2
abundance: NA
j_gene: TRBJ2-7
d_gene: TRBD1
CDR3nt: TGTGCCAGCAGCTTAGATTCAGCAGGGGGCATTTCCTACGAGCAGTACTTC
CDR3aa: CASSLDSAGGISYEQYF

v_gene: TRBV30
abundance: once
j_gene: TRBJ2-1
d_gene: NA
CDR3nt: TGTGCCTGGAGTGTACCCTGGCTAGAAAACAATGAGCAGTTCTTC
CDR3aa: CAWSVPWLENNEQFF

v_gene: TRBV27
abundance: NA
j_gene: TRBJ2-7
d_gene: NA
CDR3nt: TGTGCCAGCAGTCTTCAGGGGGGCTCCTACGAGCAGTACTTC
CDR3aa: CASSLQGGSYEQYF

v_gene: TRBV6-5
abundance: NA
j_gene: TRBJ1-2
d_gene: NA
CDR3nt: TGTGCCAGCAGTTCATCCCACAGGGAAGGCGGGTATGGCTACACCTTC
CDR3aa: CASSSSHREGGYGYTF

v_gene: TRBV19
abundance: NA
j_gene: TRBJ1-1
d_gene: NA
CDR3nt: TGTGCCAGTATCCCCAGCGGGACGAACACTGAAGCTTTCTTT
CDR3aa: CASIPSGTNTEAFF

v_gene: TRBV2
abundance: NA
j_gene: TRBJ1-6
d_gene: TRBD1
CDR3nt: TGTGCCAGCAGCGCAGGGGGAGTCCTTAATTCACCCCTCCGCTTT
CDR3aa: CASSAGGVLNSPLRF

v_gene: TRBV11-2
abundance: NA
j_gene: TRBJ2-5
d_gene: NA
CDR3nt: TGTGCCAGCAGCTTTTTCGGGGGGCAGCAAGAGACCCAGTACTTC
CDR3aa: CASSFFGGQQETQYF

v_gene: TRBV9
abundance: NA
j_gene: TRBJ2-5
d_gene: TRBD2
CDR3nt: TGTGCCAGCAACCCTAGCGGGGGCCCGCAAGAGACCCAGTACTTC
CDR3aa: CASNPSGGPQETQYF

v_gene: TRBV7-9
abundance: NA
j_gene: TRBJ1-1
d_gene: TRBD1
CDR3nt: TGTGCCAGCAGCTTAGGGGACAGCACTGAAGCTTTCTTT
CDR3aa: CASSLGDSTEAFF

v_gene: TRBV11-2
abundance: NA
j_gene: TRBJ2-1
d_gene: NA
CDR3nt: TGTGCCAGCAGCGTAGGGGGAGGGGAGTTCTTC
CDR3aa: CASSVGGGEFF

v_gene: TRBV27
abundance: NA
j_gene: TRBJ1-5
d_gene: NA
CDR3nt: TGTGCCAGCAGCCCCAAACAGGGACGGTTCAATCAGCCCCAGCATTTT
CDR3aa: CASSPKQGRFNQPQHF